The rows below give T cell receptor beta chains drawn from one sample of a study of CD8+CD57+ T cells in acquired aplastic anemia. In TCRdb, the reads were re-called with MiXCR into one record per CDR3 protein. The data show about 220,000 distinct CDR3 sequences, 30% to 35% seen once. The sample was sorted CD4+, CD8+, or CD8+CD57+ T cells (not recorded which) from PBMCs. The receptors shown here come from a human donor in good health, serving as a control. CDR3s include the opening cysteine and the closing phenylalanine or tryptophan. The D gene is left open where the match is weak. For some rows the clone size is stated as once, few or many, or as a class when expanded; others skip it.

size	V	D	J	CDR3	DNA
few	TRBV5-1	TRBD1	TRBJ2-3	CASSSEGQAWGTQYF	TGCGCCAGCAGCTCCGAGGGACAGGCCTGGGGTACGCAGTATTTT
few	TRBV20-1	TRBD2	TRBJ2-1	CSATRGVEQFF	TGCAGTGCTACTCGGGGGGTTGAGCAGTTCTTC
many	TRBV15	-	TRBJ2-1	CATSRGETASLYNEQFF	TGTGCCACCAGCAGGGGAGAGACAGCTTCCCTTTACAATGAGCAGTTCTTC
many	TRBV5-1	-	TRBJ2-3	CASSQAGSSTDTQYF	TGCGCCAGCTCACAGGCGGGTTCCAGCACAGATACGCAGTATTTT
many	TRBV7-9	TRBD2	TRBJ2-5	CASRDTRLAGHQETQYF	TGTGCCAGCAGGGACACACGACTAGCGGGGCACCAAGAGACCCAGTACTTC
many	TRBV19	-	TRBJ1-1	CASSRRTEAFF	TGTGCCAGTAGCCGGCGCACTGAAGCTTTCTTT
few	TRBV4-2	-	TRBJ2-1	CASSQDLGKNNEQFF	TGTGCCAGCAGCCAAGATCTGGGTAAAAACAATGAGCAGTTCTTC
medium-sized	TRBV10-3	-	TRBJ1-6	CAISESSPGVSPLHF	TGTGCCATCAGTGAGTCCAGCCCCGGGGTTTCACCCCTCCACTTT
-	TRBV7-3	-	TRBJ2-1	CASSGGSNGQFF	TGTGCCAGCAGCGGGGGCAGCAATGGGCAGTTCTTC
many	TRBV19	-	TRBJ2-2	CASTGTDGSGELFF	TGTGCCAGTACCGGGACGGATGGGTCCGGGGAGCTGTTTTTT
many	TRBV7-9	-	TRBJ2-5	CASNYYSETQYF	TGTGCCAGCAACTATTATTCAGAGACCCAGTACTTC
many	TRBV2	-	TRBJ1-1	CASRVGTVKAFF	TGTGCCAGCAGGGTCGGGACGGTAAAAGCTTTCTTT
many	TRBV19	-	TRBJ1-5	CASSARGTWDYNQPQHF	TGTGCCAGTAGTGCGCGTGGAACCTGGGACTACAATCAGCCCCAGCATTTT
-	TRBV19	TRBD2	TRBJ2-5	CASSRAGDQETQYF	TGTGCCAGTAGCCGCGCGGGGGACCAAGAGACCCAGTACTTC
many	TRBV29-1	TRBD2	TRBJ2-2	CSVGSGSSTGELFF	TGCAGCGTTGGTAGCGGGAGTAGCACCGGGGAGCTGTTTTTT
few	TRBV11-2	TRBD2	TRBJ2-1	CASSRSAGGYVSEQFF	TGTGCCAGCAGCCGTTCAGCGGGGGGGTATGTAAGTGAGCAGTTCTTC
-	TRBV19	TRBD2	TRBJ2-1	CASSPEAGVSDEQFF	TGTGCCAGCTCACCTGAGGCGGGAGTATCCGATGAGCAGTTCTTC
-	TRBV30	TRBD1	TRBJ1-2	CAWSRQGSYGYTF	TGTGCCTGGAGCCGACAGGGGAGCTATGGCTACACCTTC
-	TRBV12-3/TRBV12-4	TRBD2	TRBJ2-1	CASSRKPTGGGNYNEQFF	TGTGCCAGCAGCCGAAAACCAACGGGGGGAGGTAACTACAATGAGCAGTTCTTC
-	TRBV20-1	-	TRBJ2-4	CSARPTIPQADAKNIQYF	TGCAGTGCTAGACCAACCATACCACAGGCGGATGCCAAAAACATTCAGTACTTC
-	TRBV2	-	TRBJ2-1	CASSLSQSSYNEQFF	TGTGCCAGCAGTTTGTCTCAAAGCTCCTACAATGAGCAGTTCTTC
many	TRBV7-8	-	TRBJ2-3	CASSLVDTQYF	TGTGCCAGCAGCTTAGTGGATACGCAGTATTTT
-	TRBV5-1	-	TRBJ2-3	CASSLANVVGQTSDTQYF	TGCGCCAGCAGCTTGGCCAACGTCGTAGGCCAGACTTCAGATACGCAGTATTTT
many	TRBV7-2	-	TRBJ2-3	CASSLSRHTDTQYF	TGTGCCAGCAGCTTAAGTCGGCATACAGATACGCAGTATTTT
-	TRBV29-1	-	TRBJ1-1	CSNIDRNTEAFF	TGCAGCAACATAGACAGAAACACTGAAGCTTTCTTT
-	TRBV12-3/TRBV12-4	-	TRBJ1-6	CASRFQDSLNSPLHF	TGTGCCAGCAGATTCCAGGACAGTCTTAACTCACCCCTCCACTTT
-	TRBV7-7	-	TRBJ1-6	CASSLQENSPLHF	TGTGCCAGCAGCCTGCAGGAAAATTCACCCCTCCACTTT
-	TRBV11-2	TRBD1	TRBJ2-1	CASSLDGLAGGNNEQFF	TGTGCCAGCAGCTTAGATGGTCTGGCAGGGGGCAACAATGAGCAGTTCTTC
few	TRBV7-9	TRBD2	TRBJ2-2	CASSSRTSDEVGPGELFF	TGTGCCAGCAGCTCGCGGACTAGCGATGAAGTGGGGCCCGGGGAGCTGTTTTTT
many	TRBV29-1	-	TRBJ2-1	CSVEDNGPTSYNEQFF	TGCAGCGTTGAAGATAACGGACCCACATCCTACAATGAGCAGTTCTTC
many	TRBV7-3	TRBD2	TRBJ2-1	CASSLWGGGGEQFF	TGTGCCAGCAGCTTATGGGGCGGGGGAGGTGAGCAGTTCTTC
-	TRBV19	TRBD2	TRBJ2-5	CASSHEGLAWETQYF	TGTGCCAGTAGCCACGAAGGACTAGCGTGGGAGACCCAGTACTTC
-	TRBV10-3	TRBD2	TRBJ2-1	CAISERSSGRALNSNEQFF	TGTGCCATCAGTGAGAGGTCTAGCGGGAGGGCCTTAAATAGTAATGAGCAGTTCTTC
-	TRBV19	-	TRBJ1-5	CASSISGLPQHF	TGTGCCAGTAGTATCTCGGGGCTACCCCAGCATTTT
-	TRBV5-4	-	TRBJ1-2	CASSRPTESGYTF	TGTGCCAGCAGCCGACCGACCGAAAGTGGCTACACCTTC
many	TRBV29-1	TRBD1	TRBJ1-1	CSTDRVRTEAFF	TGCAGCACAGACAGGGTGAGGACTGAAGCTTTCTTT
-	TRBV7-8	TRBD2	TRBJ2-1	CASSLSGLAGGNEQFF	TGTGCCAGCAGCCTGTCAGGACTAGCGGGGGGCAATGAGCAGTTCTTC
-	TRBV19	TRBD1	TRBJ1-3	CASSSTGGSGNTIYF	TGTGCCAGTAGTTCCACAGGGGGCTCTGGAAACACCATATATTTT
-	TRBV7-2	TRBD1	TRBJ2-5	CASSRTGVGETQYF	TGTGCCAGCAGCCGGACAGGGGTGGGAGAGACCCAGTACTTC
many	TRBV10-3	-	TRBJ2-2	CAISDPSAGELFF	TGTGCCATCAGTGACCCTTCTGCCGGGGAGCTGTTTTTT
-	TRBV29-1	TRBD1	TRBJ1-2	CSAQTGQANCGYTF	TGCAGCGCCCAGACAGGGCAAGCCAACTGTGGCTACACCTTC
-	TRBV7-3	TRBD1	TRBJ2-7	CASSPKTGTEQYF	TGTGCCAGCAGCCCGAAGACAGGGACCGAGCAGTACTTC
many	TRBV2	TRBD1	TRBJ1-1	CASNEDQGASTEAFF	TGTGCCAGCAACGAGGACCAGGGGGCGAGCACTGAAGCTTTCTTT
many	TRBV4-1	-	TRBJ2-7	CASSRDTASHEQYF	TGCGCCAGCAGCCGGGACACCGCCAGCCACGAGCAGTACTTC
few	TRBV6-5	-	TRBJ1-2	CASSYSGPSNYGYTF	TGTGCCAGCAGTTACTCGGGGCCATCTAACTATGGCTACACCTTC
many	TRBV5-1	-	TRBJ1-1	CASSLQGDGTEAFF	TGCGCCAGCAGCTTACAGGGAGATGGCACTGAAGCTTTCTTT
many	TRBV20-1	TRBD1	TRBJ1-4	CSAKTTGSLTNEKLFF	TGCAGTGCTAAGACGACAGGGAGTCTGACTAATGAAAAACTGTTTTTT
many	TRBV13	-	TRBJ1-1	CASSAGRDDAFF	TGTGCCAGCAGCGCCGGACGGGATGATGCTTTCTTT
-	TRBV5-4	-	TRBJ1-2	CASSLGGTADYGYTF	TGTGCCAGCAGCTTGGGAGGGACCGCGGACTATGGCTACACCTTC
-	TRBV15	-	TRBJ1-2	CATSRGGGIYGCTF	TGTGCCACCAGCAGAGGGGGGGGGATTTATGGCTGCACCTTC
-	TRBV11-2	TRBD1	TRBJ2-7	CASSIPEGASVHEQYF	TGTGCCAGCAGCATCCCTGAGGGGGCTAGTGTCCACGAGCAGTACTTC
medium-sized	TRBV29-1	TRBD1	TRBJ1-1	CSVRRGQTNTEAFF	TGCAGCGTGCGGAGGGGACAGACGAACACTGAAGCTTTCTTT
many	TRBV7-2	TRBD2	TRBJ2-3	CASSLRLALAGSTDTQYF	TGTGCCAGCAGCTTGCGACTAGCACTAGCGGGGAGCACAGATACGCAGTATTTT
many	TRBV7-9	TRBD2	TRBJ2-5	CASSPLAGVTETQYF	TGTGCCAGCAGCCCACTAGCGGGAGTCACAGAGACCCAGTACTTC
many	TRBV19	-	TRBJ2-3	CASKSDPSTDTQYF	TGTGCCAGTAAGAGCGACCCTAGCACAGATACGCAGTATTTT